Listed here are 18 T cell receptor beta chains from one sample, sequenced in a study of human T cells and chemical hapten exposure. Time point indicated: patch test 3, about 24 weeks after DPC sensitization. Described treatment: therapeutic diphenylcyclopropenone sensitization with weekly scalp DPC. TCRdb reanalysed the RACE reads using MiXCR and keeps one entry per CDR3 protein. The table has 95,000 to 150,000 distinct CDR3 sequences, 11% seen once. Sample: whole blood, taken in connection with sensitization to the hapten diphenylcyclopropenone (DPC). The receptors were gathered from a woman in her forties or fifties with alopecia areata. Some clones in this sample may be carry-over from other donors' samples.

The rearrangement joins TRBV5-4 to TRBJ2-3; D could derive from TRBD1 or TRBD2 (5 bases each). This CDR3 comprises 12 residues. The germline CDR1 and CDR2 sequences are SGHNT and YYREEE (reference sequence). Trimming pared 5 bases from V and 5 bases from J, leaving 9 bases between. For the CDR3, the DNA is TGTGCCAGCAGATGGGACGGAGATACGCAGTATTTT. It codes for CASRWDGDTQYF.

This chain joins TRBV10-3 and TRBJ1-3; tentatively, D is TRBD1 (6 bases). The V end lost 4 bases, the J end lost 0 bases, and 10 bases lay between the germline ends. CDR1 and CDR2 from the germline V gene are ENHRY and SYGVKD. The CDR3 runs to 15 residues. The CDR3 coding sequence is TGTGCCATCAGTGCAAGGGGACACTCTGGAAACACCATATATTTT. It is translated as CAISARGHSGNTIYF.

This clonotype was picked up many times. The V gene is TRBV29-1, the J gene TRBJ2-3; D is perhaps TRBD1 or TRBD2 (5 bases each). Germline V gives CDR1 SQVTM, CDR2 ANQGSEA. V dropped 7 bases and J dropped 4 bases, with 12 bases sitting between them. The CDR3 consists of 12 residues. CDR3 loop: CSGSRGADTQYF. The CDR3 region has the DNA TGCAGCGGGTCCCGGGGCGCAGATACGCAGTATTTT.

This clonotype was recorded a few times. The chain has TRBV4-2 and TRBJ1-5; perhaps TRBD1 as D (6 bases). V lost 0 bases to trimming and J lost 4 bases, with 13 bases between them. Germline CDR1 LGHNA, CDR2 YNFKEQ. The CDR3 sequence is 16 residues long. The CDR3 reads CASSQDLEQGNQPQHF. CDR3 nucleotide sequence: TGTGCCAGCAGCCAAGATTTGGAACAGGGAAATCAGCCCCAGCATTTT.

CDR3 sequence reads: CAWTPPGHFQETQYF. For the CDR3, the DNA is TGTGCCTGGACTCCTCCGGGACACTTCCAAGAGACCCAGTACTTC. The chain recombines TRBV30 with TRBJ2-5, with a tentative D call TRBD1 (6 bases). This CDR3 has 15 residues. V was pared by 4 bases and J by 1 base, with 16 bases between. Germline CDR1 and CDR2: GTSNPN and SVGIG (reference sequence).

This clonotype was seen a few times. The rearrangement uses TRBV5-1 and TRBJ2-1, with a tentative D call TRBD2 (5 bases). This CDR3 region has 13 residues. V lost 6 bases and J 9 bases, leaving 16 bases between the germline ends. The germline CDR1 and CDR2 sequences are SGHRS and YFSETQ. The chain's CDR3 is CASTPHRGSEQFF. In DNA, the CDR3 is TGCGCCAGCACCCCTCATAGAGGGAGTGAGCAGTTCTTC. The variable domain in full, with the rest retrieved from reference TRBV5-1 and TRBJ2-1, is KAGVTQTPRYLIKTRGQQVTLSCSPISGHRSVSWYQQTPGQGLQFLFEYFSETQRNKGNFPGRFSGRQFSNSRSEMNVSTLELGDSALYLCASTPHRGSEQFFGPGTRLTVL.

The chain combines TRBV4-2 with TRBJ1-1, with D unresolved. Germline V gene sequence: CDR1 LGHNA, CDR2 YNFKEQ. The CDR3 sequence is 16 residues long. The V and J ends lost 1 base and 0 bases respectively, with 12 bases between them. The chain's CDR3 is CASSQVGTAMNTEAFF. The CDR3 nucleotides read TGTGCCAGCAGCCAAGTGGGAACAGCAATGAACACTGAAGCTTTCTTT.

The gene calls are TRBV5-1 and TRBJ2-3; weak D call: TRBD2 (6 bases). The CDR3 has 15 residues. Germline loops: CDR1 SGHRS, CDR2 YFSETQ. V shed 4 bases and J shed 2 bases, with 14 bases lying between them. The CDR3 DNA follows: TGCGCCAGCAGCGTTGGGACTGGCCTCACAGATACGCAGTATTTT. This translates into CASSVGTGLTDTQYF.

This chain connects TRBV7-2 to TRBJ1-1, with TRBD1 matching 7 bases. CDR1 and CDR2 from the germline V gene are SGHTA and FQGNSA. CDR3 size: 14 residues. V lost 4 bases to trimming and J lost 10 bases; unmatched junction nucleotides: 12. The DNA of the CDR3 is TGTGCCAGCAGCTCCAGGACAGGCGAATATAGAGCTTTCTTT. This sequence encodes CASSSRTGEYRAFF.

This clonotype was detected a few times. V is TRBV6-1 and J is TRBJ1-4; D may be TRBD1 (6 bases). Trimming left V 7 bases short and J 7 bases short, with 16 bases between. Germline values: CDR1 MNHNS, CDR2 SASEGT. This CDR3 has 14 residues. CDR3 region: CASNPPRGSEKLFF. In DNA form, the CDR3 reads TGTGCCAGCAACCCGCCAAGGGGGAGTGAAAAACTGTTTTTT.

This clonotype has just a few counts. V gene TRBV5-1 combines with J gene TRBJ2-2, with 7 positions matching TRBD1. The CDR3 consists of 14 residues. Germline V CDR1 and CDR2: SGHRS, YFSETQ. V lost 9 bases to trimming and J lost 2 bases; unmatched junction nucleotides: 7. The CDR3 loop is CATQQGDNTGELFF. Written as DNA, the CDR3 is TGCGCCACCCAGCAGGGGGATAACACCGGGGAGCTGTTTTTT.

The chain combines TRBV4-2 with TRBJ2-7; TRBD1 matches at 8 bases. CDR1 is LGHNA and CDR2 is YNFKEQ in the germline V gene. V lost 1 base and J lost 2; bases outside the gene matches: 4. CDR3 size: 15 residues. DNA of the CDR3: TGTGCCAGCAGCCAAGTACAGGGGGAGACCTACGAGCAGTACTTC. Translating gives CASSQVQGETYEQYF.

There are many counts of this clonotype. This chain links TRBV9 with TRBJ2-7; 7 nucleotides align to TRBD2. CDR3 length: 15 amino acids. V lost 3 bases, J lost 2 bases, and 8 bases stayed unmatched. Germline V gene lookup returns CDR1 SGDLS and CDR2 YYNGEE. DNA for the CDR3: TGTGCCAGCAGCGGGGGTCGGGGGGACGCCTACGAGCAGTACTTC. Protein: CASSGGRGDAYEQYF.

This clonotype was seen many times. This chain joins TRBV3-1 and TRBJ1-6; the D is unclear. The CDR3 has 12 amino acids. Between the trimmed V and J ends, which lost 1 base and 10 bases, there was a span of 5 bases. Per germline, CDR1 LGHDT and CDR2 YNNKEL (reference sequence). The CDR3 loop is CASSQGDSPLHF. CDR3 nucleotides: TGTGCCAGCAGCCAAGGAGACTCACCCCTCCACTTT.

This chain links TRBV4-2 with TRBJ1-1, with D hard to call. Germline V CDR1 and CDR2: LGHNA, YNFKEQ. The CDR3 is made up of 14 amino acids. V lost 0 bases and J 7 bases, leaving 12 bases between the germline ends. The CDR3 here is CASSQDRQVVEAFF. In DNA form, the CDR3 reads TGTGCCAGCAGCCAAGATAGGCAAGTTGTTGAAGCTTTCTTT.

This clonotype came up a few times. The rearrangement joins TRBV5-5 to TRBJ1-5; possible D gene TRBD1, 6 bases. Germline CDR1 is SGHKS and CDR2 is YYEKEE (reference sequence). V shed 0 bases and J shed 7 bases, with 14 bases lying between them. The CDR3 sequence is 15 residues long. CDR3 residues: CASSLGGGAGQPQHF. CDR3 DNA sequence: TGTGCCAGCAGCTTGGGAGGGGGAGCCGGGCAGCCCCAGCATTTT.

This clonotype appeared many times. The CDR3 DNA follows: TGTGCCAGCAGTCCGACAGGCCTTAATGAAAAACTGTTTTTT. This sequence encodes CASSPTGLNEKLFF. The chain couples TRBV6-1 to TRBJ1-4; D may be TRBD1 (6 bases). CDR1 is MNHNS, CDR2 SASEGT, per germline. The CDR3 sequence is 14 residues long. V lost 5 bases and J lost 4, with 11 bases in between.

The J gene is TRBJ2-7, the V gene TRBV2; 7 bases line up with TRBD2. The germline CDR1 and CDR2 sequences are SNHLY and FYNNEI. V lost 1 base and J lost 3; bases outside the gene matches: 6. CDR3 length: 15 residues. The CDR3 DNA sequence: TGTGCCAGCAGTGAAGGCGGGGGAGGTAACTACGAGCAGTACTTC. Encoded protein: CASSEGGGGNYEQYF.